This T cell receptor (beta chain) was sequenced for a study of blood T cell repertoires in COVID-19. Study information: Material from acute and convalescent COVID-19 was sourced from the United States, Italy and Spain. T cells, B-cell-depleted T cells, or PBMCs provided the cDNA or gDNA that served as material.

CDR3 length equals 15 residues. The germline V gene has CDR1 ENHRY and CDR2 SYGVKD. The V gene lost 5 bases and the J gene lost 2 bases, with 13 bases spanning the gap. Original data processing: Estimates of nucleated cell counts were drawn from the amplification of reference gene primers. Repertoires were generated with immunoSEQ multiplex PCR, while TCRdb's copy carries only in-frame clones and drops some. Clone size and V and J calls were adopted from that table, with D and trimming inferred from the DNA. The table lists just under 100,000 clones, 86% of them singletons, with 10% to 15% in the top ten.

Material: peripheral blood. This receptor was obtained from a woman aged 55 to 70 in a cohort sampled during active or convalescent COVID-19. The gene calls are TRBV10-3 and TRBJ1-5; D is possibly TRBD1 (6 bases). DNA of the CDR3: TGTGCCATCAGTCCAGGGGATTCGGGCAATCAGCCCCAGCATTTT. Its protein is CAISPGDSGNQPQHF.